The rows below give T cell receptor beta chains drawn from one sample of a study of tumor and adjacent non-tumor tissue in lung cancer. TCRdb independently ran MiXCR on the multiplex PCR reads; one entry per CDR3 protein. Among about 200,000 distinct CDR3 sequences listed, about 76% were seen once. The sequencing sample was made of lung tumor tissue. The receptors originated from a man aged 55 to 70 with non-small cell lung cancer. CDR3s include the opening cysteine and the closing phenylalanine or tryptophan. The D gene is left open where the match is weak. Rows give clone size only sometimes, using once, few, many, or a class for an expanded clone.

D | size | J | V | CDR3 | DNA
- | - | TRBJ1-3 | TRBV6-1 | CASCGSSGNTIYF | TGTGCCAGCTGCGGGAGCTCTGGAAACACCATATATTTT
- | few | TRBJ2-7 | TRBV5-6 | CASSLEDSHEQYF | TGTGCCAGCAGCTTGGAGGACAGCCACGAGCAGTACTTC
- | - | TRBJ2-3 | TRBV6-2/TRBV6-3 | CASTYALGRQYF | TGCGCCAGCACTTATGCCCTTGGACGGCAGTATTTT
TRBD1 | once | TRBJ1-5 | TRBV28 | CASSPRQGGRRNQPQHF | TGTGCCAGCAGTCCGCGACAGGGGGGTCGACGCAATCAGCCCCAGCATTTT
- | many | TRBJ2-1 | TRBV11-1 | CASVSLGGERNEQFF | TGTGCCAGCGTCTCTTTAGGGGGGGAGAGAAATGAGCAGTTCTTC
- | once | TRBJ2-7 | TRBV11-3 | CASSLDGYKHYF | TGTGCCAGCAGCTTGGACGGCTACAAGCACTACTTC
- | few | TRBJ1-5 | TRBV6-2/TRBV6-3 | CASSLRAHQPQHF | TGTGCCAGCTCTCTTAGGGCCCATCAGCCCCAGCATTTT
TRBD1 | once | TRBJ2-3 | TRBV5-1 | CASSFTQGEDTQYF | TGCGCCAGCAGCTTTACACAGGGGGAAGATACGCAGTATTTT
- | - | TRBJ1-1 | TRBV28 | CASSMVNTEALF | TGTGCCAGCAGTATGGTGAACACTGAAGCTCTCTTT
TRBD2 | - | TRBJ2-1 | TRBV11-1 | CTSSLSRLAGGDNEQFF | TGTACCAGCAGCTTATCTCGGTTAGCGGGAGGCGACAATGAGCAGTTCTTC
TRBD2 | medium-sized | TRBJ2-5 | TRBV11-2 | CASSTVGSGGRETQYF | TGTGCCAGCAGCACAGTGGGGAGCGGGGGGCGAGAGACCCAGTACTTC
- | - | TRBJ2-3 | TRBV12-5 | CASGLNGRTDMQYF | TGTGCTAGTGGCCTCAATGGCCGCACAGATATGCAGTATTTT
- | many | TRBJ1-2 | TRBV6-6 | CASSYSSGGGDYGYTF | TGTGCCAGCAGTTACTCGAGTGGGGGAGGGGACTATGGCTACACCTTC
TRBD2 | - | TRBJ2-3 | TRBV4-2 | CASSQDRSGGPDTQYF | TGTGCCAGCAGCCAAGACAGGTCGGGGGGACCAGATACGCAGTATTTT
- | - | TRBJ1-4 | TRBV4-2 | CASGTGGVNGKLFF | TGTGCCAGCGGTACGGGGGGGGTTAATGGGAAACTGTTCTTT
- | many | TRBJ2-1 | TRBV6-2/TRBV6-3 | CASSPYNEQFF | TGTGCCAGCAGCCCGTACAATGAGCAGTTCTTC
TRBD1 | - | TRBJ2-3 | TRBV11-3 | CASNPTGGSDTHYF | TGTGCCAGCAACCCCACAGGGGGATCAGATACGCATTATTTT
- | - | TRBJ2-6 | TRBV11-2 | CTSSHISRANVMTF | TGTACCAGCAGTCATATCTCTAGGGCCAACGTCATGACTTTC
TRBD1 | - | TRBJ2-5 | TRBV12-3/TRBV12-4 | CASRTPLGQGAGYETQYF | TGTGCCAGTAGAACTCCTCTGGGACAGGGGGCAGGTTATGAGACCCAGTACTTC
- | - | TRBJ2-3 | TRBV20-1 | CSAGEAGARHSTDTQYF | TGCAGTGCTGGGGAGGCGGGGGCCCGCCATAGCACAGATACGCAGTATTTT
- | - | TRBJ1-2 | TRBV6-5 | CASNSNYGYTF | TGTGCCAGCAATTCTAACTATGGCTACACCTTC
TRBD2 | many | TRBJ2-7 | TRBV20-1 | CSASERLAGENYEQYF | TGCAGTGCTAGTGAGAGACTAGCGGGAGAGAACTACGAGCAGTACTTC
- | - | TRBJ2-5 | TRBV4-1 | CAGSRDVWDEETQYF | TGTGCCGGCAGCCGGGACGTCTGGGATGAAGAGACCCAGTACTTC
TRBD2 | - | TRBJ2-5 | TRBV11-3 | CASSPRGGVETQYF | TGTGCCAGTAGCCCCCGGGGGGGCGTGGAGACCCAGTACTTC
TRBD2 | - | TRBJ2-3 | TRBV20-1 | CSACPTSGIDTQYF | TGCAGTGCCTGCCCGACTAGCGGCATAGATACGCAGTATTTT
TRBD1 | - | TRBJ2-1 | TRBV29-1 | CGDGRTGINEQFF | TGCGGCGATGGTAGGACAGGGATCAATGAGCAGTTCTTC
- | - | TRBJ2-2 | TRBV11-1 | CASSQLAGGAGELFF | TGTGCCAGTAGCCAACTAGCTGGCGGCGCCGGGGAGCTGTTTTTC
- | many | TRBJ2-3 | TRBV6-2/TRBV6-3 | CASSYETPQYF | TGTGCCAGCAGTTACGAAACTCCCCAGTATTTT
- | - | TRBJ2-4 | TRBV18 | CASSPSPELLAKNIQYF | TGTGCCAGCTCACCCTCTCCAGAGCTTCTAGCCAAAAACATTCAGTACTTC
- | few | TRBJ2-4 | TRBV7-2 | CASSLGMDGNIQYF | TGTGCCAGCAGCTTAGGGATGGACGGAAACATTCAGTACTTC
- | - | TRBJ1-5 | TRBV6-2/TRBV6-3 | CTSSYPAPQHF | TGTACCAGCAGTTACCCCGCGCCACAGCATTTT
- | - | TRBJ1-5 | TRBV20-1 | CSARDQQADGQPQHF | TGCAGTGCTAGAGATCAACAGGCGGATGGGCAGCCTCAGCATTTT
- | many | TRBJ2-7 | TRBV6-2/TRBV6-3 | CASRTTGRMSYEQYF | TGTGCCAGCAGGACTACAGGGAGGATGTCCTACGAGCAGTACTTC
- | - | TRBJ2-6 | TRBV11-2 | CASSPIAGASLLTF | TGTGCTAGCAGTCCTATCGCTGGGGCCAGCCTCCTGACTTTC
- | few | TRBJ1-4 | TRBV5-1 | CASSLARATNEKLFF | TGCGCCAGCAGCTTGGCGAGGGCAACTAATGAAAAACTGTTTTTT
- | - | TRBJ2-1 | TRBV5-1 | CASSPGGTATYNEQFF | TGCGCCAGCAGCCCCGGGGGGACAGCTACATACAATGAGCAGTTCTTC
TRBD2 | - | TRBJ2-7 | TRBV20-1 | CSGLAGVNRYEQYF | TGCAGTGGACTAGCGGGGGTGAACAGGTACGAGCAGTACTTC
- | once | TRBJ2-5 | TRBV29-1 | CSVENQGGPETQYF | TGCAGCGTTGAAAATCAGGGGGGACCGGAGACCCAGTACTTC
TRBD2 | - | TRBJ2-2 | TRBV11-2 | CASNVTTGLAGAGEMFF | TGTGCCAGCAACGTTACGACGGGTTTAGCGGGAGCCGGGGAGATGTTTTTT
- | few | TRBJ1-4 | TRBV7-8 | CASSLTQGNEKLFF | TGTGCCAGCAGCTTAACACAGGGCAATGAAAAACTGTTTTTT
- | few | TRBJ1-3 | TRBV29-1 | CSVGSDTIYF | TGCAGCGTTGGGTCTGACACCATATATTTT
- | - | TRBJ2-2 | TRBV6-1 | CASRPGADTEELFF | TGTGCCAGCCGGCCAGGGGCCGACACCGAGGAGCTGTTTTTT
- | - | TRBJ1-1 | TRBV6-2/TRBV6-3 | CASSYTYGNIEAFF | TGTGCCAGTAGTTACACCTACGGGAACATTGAAGCTTTCTTT
- | - | TRBJ1-2 | TRBV5-4 | CASSQYQGLAGYTF | TGTGCCAGCAGCCAATATCAGGGGTTAGCTGGCTACACCTTC
- | few | TRBJ2-1 | TRBV6-2/TRBV6-3 | CASRRGLGEQFF | TGTGCCAGCAGGAGGGGACTCGGTGAGCAGTTCTTC
- | - | TRBJ1-1 | TRBV4-3 | CASGQDRLNTEAYF | TGCGCCAGCGGCCAAGATCGGCTGAACACTGAAGCTTACTTT